A single sample is the source of the 17 T cell receptor beta chains below, sequenced in a study of spatial heterogeneity in lung cancer. The time point was: sample taken at primary tumor resection. TCRdb recomputed calls from the 5' RACE reads with MiXCR, one row per CDR3 protein. The data hold about 35,000 distinct CDR3 sequences, with 3% to 3.5% observed a single time. The sample was normal lung tissue next to the tumor, taken at surgery. The receptors here all came from a male donor with early-stage non-small cell lung cancer.

This clonotype came up a few times. The chain is built from TRBV24-1 and TRBJ2-3, with 7 bases fitting TRBD1. V lost 7 bases and J lost 2; bases outside the gene matches: 5. This CDR3 is built from 14 residues. From germline, CDR1 is KGHDR and CDR2 SFDVKD. In DNA, the CDR3 is TGTGCCACCAGCCCGGGACAGTCCACAGATACGCAGTATTTT. Its translation is CATSPGQSTDTQYF.

This clonotype was seen repeatedly, ten times or more. CDR3 bases: TGCGCCAGCAGCGCGGGAAGCTACGAGCAGTACTTC. Protein sequence: CASSAGSYEQYF. J is TRBJ2-7 and V is TRBV5-1; possibly TRBD2 for D (6 bases). The V gene lost 4 bases and the J gene lost 3 bases, with 8 bases spanning the gap. The CDR3 sequence is 12 residues long. Germline values: CDR1 SGHRS, CDR2 YFSETQ.

This clonotype was recorded a few times. The rearrangement links TRBV2 to TRBJ2-7; D is unresolved. V dropped 5 bases and J dropped 3 bases, with 5 bases sitting between them. The germline V gene has CDR1 SNHLY and CDR2 FYNNEI. The CDR3 covers 11 residues. The CDR3 protein is CASSNHYEQYF. For the CDR3, the DNA is TGTGCCAGCAGTAACCACTACGAGCAGTACTTC.

This clonotype was counted ten times or more. The chain employs TRBV5-1 and TRBJ2-7, with D perhaps being TRBD1 or TRBD2 (5 bases each). The V and J ends lost 7 bases and 7 bases respectively, with 18 bases between them. CDR1 is SGHRS and CDR2 is YFSETQ in the germline V gene. This CDR3 is 13 amino acids long. The CDR3 nucleotides are TGCGCCAGCTCCGGGACGGACTTAAGGGAGCAGTACTTC. Residues: CASSGTDLREQYF.

This clonotype was detected ten times or more. The gene calls are TRBV6-5 and TRBJ2-7; D is unclear. The germline V gene has CDR1 MNHEY and CDR2 SVGAGI. V was cut by 6 bases and J by 2 bases, with 11 bases left in between. CDR3 length equals 13 residues. CDR3 coding DNA: TGTGCCAGCAGAAAAGAAGGGACCTACGAGCAGTACTTC. Translating gives CASRKEGTYEQYF.

This clonotype was seen repeatedly, ten times or more. The rearrangement joins TRBV2 to TRBJ1-4, with 7 bases identical to TRBD1. J lost 0 bases, V lost 6 bases, and 7 bases had no gene match. The germline gives CDR1 SNHLY, CDR2 FYNNEI. The CDR3 is made up of 16 amino acids. In DNA, the CDR3 is TGTGCCAGCAGACAAGACAGGGCTGCAACTAATGAAAAACTGTTTTTT. Protein sequence: CASRQDRAATNEKLFF.

This clonotype was counted ten times or more. The rearrangement links TRBV3-1 to TRBJ1-1; D ambiguous. Germline V lookup: CDR1 LGHDT, CDR2 YNNKEL (reference sequence). V was clipped by 0 bases and J by 11 bases, with 10 bases between them. This CDR3 is 12 amino acids long. This CDR3 reads CASSQEGQGAFF. DNA of the CDR3: TGTGCCAGCAGCCAAGAGGGTCAAGGGGCTTTCTTT.

This clonotype was counted ten times or more. The chain links TRBV28 to TRBJ1-5; TRBD1 aligns across 7 bases. Unmatched junction bases numbered 15, after V lost 3 bases and J lost 7 bases. Looked up from germline, CDR1 is MDHEN and CDR2 is SYDVKM. CDR3 length: 17 amino acids. The DNA of the CDR3 is TGTGCCAGCAGTTTCCTACTTTCAGGGGGTACAAGGCAGCCCCAGCATTTT. This translates into CASSFLLSGGTRQPQHF.

This clonotype was counted ten times or more. V gene TRBV5-1 combines with J gene TRBJ2-3; no firm D call. V was pared by 0 bases and J by 0 bases, with 8 bases between. Per germline, CDR1 SGHRS and CDR2 YFSETQ. The CDR3 contains 15 residues. The CDR3 DNA is TGCGCCAGCAGCTTGGCGAAGGGTAGCACAGATACGCAGTATTTT. It codes for CASSLAKGSTDTQYF.

The sample holds a few counts of this clonotype. The genes are TRBV6-1 and TRBJ1-6; 8 nucleotides match TRBD1. CDR3 length: 15 amino acids. The germline CDR1 and CDR2 sequences are MNHNS and SASEGT. V lost 5 bases, J lost 7 bases, and 7 bases stayed unmatched. CDR3 residues: CASSIQGGTNSPLHF. The CDR3 DNA reads TGTGCCAGCAGTATACAGGGGGGTACGAATTCACCCCTCCACTTT.

This clonotype came up many times. This rearrangement joins TRBV9 to TRBJ2-2; D remains ambiguous. V was trimmed by 2 bases and J by 7 bases, leaving 3 bases between them. The CDR3 length is 11 residues. Looked up from germline, CDR1 is SGDLS and CDR2 is YYNGEE. CDR3 protein: CASSVHGELFF. The DNA for the CDR3 is TGTGCCAGCAGCGTTCACGGGGAGCTGTTTTTT. The full variable domain, with the rest looked up from reference TRBV9 and TRBJ2-2, is DSGVTQTPKHLITATGQRVTLRCSPRSGDLSVYWYQQSLDQGLQFLIQYYNGEERAKGNILERFSAQQFPDLHSELNLSSLELGDSALYFCASSVHGELFFGEGSRLTVL.

This clonotype was picked up many times. The chain has TRBV6-5 and TRBJ2-2; possible D gene TRBD2, 6 bases. The CDR3 sequence is 13 residues long. Trimming took 5 bases from V and 6 from J, leaving 10 bases between them. Germline V gene lookup returns CDR1 MNHEY and CDR2 SVGAGI. The CDR3 DNA reads as TGTGCCAGCAGTCAAACTAGCCCCGGGGAGCTGTTTTTT. This gives the protein CASSQTSPGELFF.

This clonotype was recorded at least ten times. The genes are TRBV29-1 and TRBJ2-7; 9 bases are a match to TRBD1. The germline gives CDR1 SQVTM, CDR2 ANQGSEA. The ends lost 7 bases at V and 5 bases at J; junction bases unmatched: 9. The length of the CDR3 is 13 residues. The CDR3 nucleotides read TGCAGCGCTACAGGGGGCGCATACGACGAGCAGTACTTC. Its protein product is CSATGGAYDEQYF.

This clonotype showed up many times. This chain links TRBV4-1 with TRBJ1-5; the D is unclear. Germline V gene sequence: CDR1 MGHRA, CDR2 YSYEKL. This CDR3 contains 14 residues. The germline V and J ends were trimmed by 4 bases and 2 bases, with 9 bases remaining between them. This CDR3 reads CASSPASGNQPQHF. CDR3 DNA sequence: TGCGCCAGCAGCCCAGCGAGTGGCAATCAGCCCCAGCATTTT.

This clonotype appeared many times. V usage is TRBV6-2 or TRBV6-3 and J usage is TRBJ1-1; the D gene is possibly TRBD1 (6 bases). This CDR3 comprises 12 residues. Per germline, CDR1 MNHEY and CDR2 SVGEGT. V lost 8 bases and J lost 1, with 8 bases in between. The CDR3 loop is CASLQGNTEAFF. CDR3 coding DNA: TGTGCCAGCCTACAGGGGAACACTGAAGCTTTCTTT.

This chain joins TRBV28 and TRBJ2-4, with D perhaps TRBD1 or TRBD2 (6 bases each). Germline V lookup: CDR1 MDHEN, CDR2 SYDVKM. V dropped 6 bases and J dropped 0 bases, with 15 bases sitting between them. The CDR3 has 16 amino acids. CDR3 residues: CASRGGGGVAKNIQYF. The CDR3 nucleotides read TGTGCCAGCAGGGGGGGCGGAGGCGTAGCCAAAAACATTCAGTACTTC.

There are many counts of this clonotype. V is TRBV5-1 and J is TRBJ2-3; D gene ambiguous. The V end lost 3 bases, the J end lost 1 base, and 3 bases lay between the germline ends. Germline loops: CDR1 SGHRS, CDR2 YFSETQ. CDR3 length: 12 residues. The DNA of the CDR3 is TGCGCCAGCAGCTGGGGCACAGATACGCAGTATTTT. It encodes CASSWGTDTQYF.